This TCR beta chain was obtained from a study of blood T cell repertoires in COVID-19. Study overall: There were acute and convalescent COVID-19 samples, and they came from the United States, Italy and Spain. The analysed material was cDNA or gDNA that came from T cells, B-cell-depleted T cells, or PBMCs.

Authors' analysis steps: Counts of nucleated cells, estimated from reference gene primer amplification, were obtained. Data came from immunoSEQ multiplex PCR; TCRdb stores just in-frame clones and leaves some out. Clone size and V and J calls were adopted from that table, with D and trimming inferred from the DNA. Of some 95,000 clones in the sample, approximately 86% were seen once. This clone was observed a handful of times. This CDR3 is built from 17 residues. Germline values: CDR1 SGDLS, CDR2 YYNGEE. The J segment lost 1 base and the V segment lost 0 bases, leaving 8 bases of the junction unmatched.

This clonotype was sampled from an elderly man with active or convalescent COVID-19. The chain recombines TRBV9 with TRBJ2-5; TRBD1 aligns across 8 bases. The sequencing input was peripheral blood. For the CDR3, the DNA is TGTGCCAGCAGCGTAGAAAGCAGGGGGCTAGGCCAAGAGACCCAGTACTTC. This gives the protein CASSVESRGLGQETQYF.